The present T cell receptor beta chain was sequenced within a study of a mutant IDH1 vaccine in newly diagnosed glioma. Turning to this clone: The antigen is not known.

Germline V gene data show CDR1 as WSHSY and CDR2 as SAAADI. This CDR3 comprises 14 residues. Trimming cost V 0 bases and J 7 bases; bases outside gene matches: 4. The time point was: week 11, during vaccination. Each dose delivered 300 ug of mutant IDH1 20-mer peptide subcutaneously with imiquimod. Assay used: immunoSEQ multiplex PCR; TCRdb lists only in-frame clones, some missing. The sample has roughly 130,000 clones, just under 80% seen once. V and J are TRBV10-2 and TRBJ1-1; 8 bases fit TRBD1. Specimen: PBMCs, collected from a glioma patient whose treatment included an IDH1 peptide vaccine. The clonotype was recovered from a man aged 40-50 years with glioma. The CDR3, as DNA: TGCGCCAGCAGTGAGTCGCAGGGGGCCCGTGAAGCTTTCTTT. Translating gives CASSESQGAREAFF.